This TCR beta chain was obtained from a study of blood T cells in healthy people across ages. This CDR3 region has 15 residues. Germline V gene sequence: CDR1 MNHEY, CDR2 SVGEGT. Germline trimming cut 2 bases from V and 3 bases from J; bases unmatched to any gene: 4. Study findings and constraints: Older age coincided with a roughly linear decline in TCR beta diversity per million T cells. Researchers judged that diversity estimates from one million T cells fell short of true values.

In the case of this clonotype: Its antigen remains unidentified.

The authors ran a second PCR of 7 to 11 cycles using a sample-barcoded 5' primer and a J-beta primer mix. TCRdb analysed the 5' RACE reads with MiXCR anew, one entry per CDR3 protein. This table has about 680,000 distinct CDR3 sequences, over 45% appearing once. The chain links TRBV6-2 or TRBV6-3 to TRBJ2-5, with 9 bases that match TRBD2. The sequenced sample consisted of blood. The sequence derives from a woman in her fifties or sixties in good health. DNA of the CDR3: TGTGCCAGCAGTTACCGGGCTAGCGGGGAAGAGACCCAGTACTTC. It specifies CASSYRASGEETQYF.